The source of this T cell receptor beta chain is a study of blood T cells in healthy people across ages (dated by TCRdb to between 2014 and 2017). Regarding the study in general: In model experiments, template switching captured roughly one uniquely barcoded TCR beta cDNA molecule for every two T cells. Using deep sequencing normalized with unique cDNA molecular identifiers, the study measured how TCR beta repertoire diversity changes with age. The donors were split into four age groups: young (average 16 years), middle-aged (over 35), aged (62) and long-lived (over 75). To avoid experimental bias, donors of different ages were randomly spread across the sequencing lanes. For two donors (one aged 18 to 29 and one aged 80 or older), the study analyzed two additional independent replicas of 1 million unique cDNA reads from the same blood draw.

The germline ends are 11 bases apart after V is trimmed by 0 bases and J by 4 bases. The CDR1 and CDR2 encoded by the germline V gene (reference sequence) are DFQATT and SNEGSKA. Spanning cysteine to phenylalanine, the CDR3 consists of 14 amino acids. The read is trimmed to its CDR3 DNA, 42 bases read in frame from base 1. What the authors observed across the whole study: Compared with the aged group, the long-lived group had more naive CD4+ T cells, fewer expanded clones and increased TCR diversity, suggesting age selection. Observed TCR beta diversity per million T cells fell roughly linearly with age, and a significant reduction was already apparent by age about 38. Because the CMV infection status of the donors was unknown, age-related changes in expanded clonotypes may potentially have been confounded. A strong correlation was found between observed TCR beta diversity and the percentage of naive T cells measured by flow cytometry. Since profiling was done on bulk unsorted PBMCs, naive and antigen-experienced compartments could not be conclusively compared. Total diversity estimates from one million sequenced T cells were considered lower bounds and underestimates.

Donors were a few dozen systemically healthy Caucasian individuals from Russia aged roughly 6 to 90 years. Each donor gave about 9.7 milliliters of peripheral blood, drawn into EDTA-treated Vacutainer tubes. PBMCs were isolated by Ficoll-Paque density-gradient centrifugation, with at least 6 million obtained per sample. Total RNA, at least 6 micrograms per sample, was extracted from PBMCs with Trizol reagent. For every donor, flow cytometry on a PBMC aliquot measured the percentage of naive CD45RAhigh/CD27high T cells. As to this clonotype: Its antigen specificity is not known. Within one base of it there is no much larger clone, and no base qualities were kept.

The library was prepared using 5' RACE. The second PCR ran for about 6 to 11 cycles and used a J-beta primer mix along with a sample-barcoded 5' primer. A unique molecular identifier was introduced onto each TCR beta cDNA molecule by a template-switch 5' adaptor carrying 12 random nucleotides. Each sample yielded at least 2.5 million CDR3-containing paired-end reads. The Mint cDNA synthesis kit, primed by a TRBC-specific oligonucleotide, was used to synthesize first-strand cDNA from all RNA. All cDNA was treated with uracil-DNA glycosylase and then went through a first 18-cycle PCR with the universal primers M1SS and BC2_uni_R. The published analysis was carried out like this. For normalization, 1 million high-quality reads were randomly selected from each sample, with every read carrying a distinct molecular identifier. Instead of being binned into consensus sequences, reads that shared molecular identifiers were thrown out. MiTCR, set to a Q25 quality threshold and the strictest error-elimination algorithm, was used for CDR3 identification, clonotype clustering and error correction. A nonparametric unseen species model with Euler transformation was used to estimate lower-bound total TCR beta diversity. Using fastp at Q25 and MiXCR, TCRdb reprocessed the public reads and kept productive beta chains. Entries are consolidated by CDR3 protein sequence, retaining the most common genes and DNA. The authors' filters were not applied to this entry. The sample table lists around 1,900,000 distinct CDR3 sequences, approximately 39% of them with a count of one. Clones ranked in the top ten supply under 25% of the sample.

The sample consisted of blood. The origin of this receptor is a human donor in good health. The sequence joins TRBV20-1 to TRBJ2-3; confidence is insufficient to name the D gene. This receptor has the CDR3 CSARDFGRSDTQYF. In nucleotides, the sequence is TGCAGTGCTAGAGATTTTGGACGGTCAGATACGCAGTATTTT.